Below, 8 T cell receptor beta chains from the same sample are listed, as sequenced in a study of blood T cell repertoires in COVID-19. TCRdb keeps only in-frame clones here, not all; method: immunoSEQ multiplex PCR. Among about 320,000 clones listed, approximately 82% were seen once. Sequenced: peripheral blood. The receptor set was obtained from a woman aged 50 to 60 with acute or convalescent COVID-19.

The rearrangement links TRBV4-1 to TRBJ2-3, with 9 positions matching TRBD2. Germline CDR1 MGHRA, CDR2 YSYEKL. There are 17 residues in the CDR3. The V and J ends lost 0 bases and 1 base, in that order; junction bases with no gene match: 5. CDR3 region: CASSQDTERGGTDTQYF. The CDR3 bases are TGCGCCAGCAGCCAAGATACCGAGCGGGGGGGCACAGATACGCAGTATTTT.

The genes are TRBV27 and TRBJ2-3; 7 bases map to TRBD1. The length of the CDR3 is 14 residues. CDR1 is MNHEY, CDR2 SMNVEV, per germline (reference sequence). The trim removed 6 bases at V and 4 bases at J, leaving 7 bases unmatched. CDR3 bases: TGTGCCAGCAGGATGGACAGGTTGGCAGATACGCAGTATTTT. Protein sequence: CASRMDRLADTQYF.

A word on this clone: Other DNA sequences within the sample encode an identical CDR3. The chain carries TRBV11-3 and TRBJ1-1; no reliable D call. Between the trimmed V and J ends, which lost 1 base and 2 bases, there was a span of 8 bases. This CDR3 has 14 amino acids. Germline assignment: CDR1 SGHNT and CDR2 YENEEA. CDR3 amino acids: CASSLGGANTEAFF. CDR3 sequence (DNA): TGTGCCAGCAGCTTAGGGGGAGCCAACACTGAAGCTTTCTTT.

The CDR3 coding sequence is TGTGCCAGCAGCTTGGTTGGGTCCGGGACTAAAGATACGCAGTATTTT. It encodes CASSLVGSGTKDTQYF. J is TRBJ2-3 and V is TRBV5-5, with TRBD2 matching over 7 bases. This CDR3 is 16 amino acids long. The ends lost 0 bases at V and 5 bases at J; junction bases unmatched: 9. Germline CDR1 reads SGHKS; CDR2 reads YYEKEE (reference sequence).

CDR3 nucleotide sequence: TGTGCCAGCACTAGCGGGACTAGCGGGAGAGAGACCCAGTACTTC. Translating gives CASTSGTSGRETQYF. The J gene is TRBJ2-5, the V gene TRBV6-5; 14 positions agree with TRBD2. The V gene end was trimmed by 7 bases and the J gene end by 4 bases; junction bases not matched to a gene: 5. Per the germline V gene, CDR1 is MNHEY and CDR2 is SVGAGI. The CDR3 runs to 15 residues.

The chain has TRBV7-2 and TRBJ1-1, with 12 bases identical to TRBD1. The CDR3 consists of 15 residues. Trimming at V came to 4 bases and at J to 6 bases, leaving 6 bases not matched to a gene. Germline CDR1 is SGHTA and CDR2 is FQGNSA. The CDR3 nucleotides are TGTGCCAGCAGCTCCGGGACAGGGGGCCTTCCTGAAGCTTTCTTT. This sequence encodes CASSSGTGGLPEAFF. The variable domain in full, with the rest retrieved from reference TRBV7-2 and TRBJ1-1, is GAGVSQSPSNKVTEKGKDVELRCDPISGHTALYWYRQSLGQGLEFLIYFQGNSAPDKSGLPSDRFSAERTGGSVSTLTIQRTQQEDSAVYLCASSSGTGGLPEAFFGQGTRLTVV.

This sequence joins TRBV7-6 and TRBJ2-1; possible D gene TRBD2, 5 bases. The V and J ends lost 5 bases and 0 bases respectively, with 14 bases between them. The length of the CDR3 is 16 residues. Germline loops: CDR1 SGHVS, CDR2 FNYEAQ. CDR3: CASSQSGASSYNEQFF. The DNA of the CDR3 is TGTGCCAGCAGCCAAAGCGGAGCTAGCTCCTACAATGAGCAGTTCTTC.

There are a few counts of this clone. The chain is built from TRBV7-9 and TRBJ1-6; D unresolved. This CDR3 comprises 15 residues. Germline assignment: CDR1 SEHNR and CDR2 FQNEAQ (reference sequence). V dropped 2 bases and J dropped 9 bases, with 14 bases sitting between them. The CDR3, as DNA: TGTGCCAGCAGCTTATCGGGAGGGAATGGTTCACCCCTCCACTTT. Amino acid sequence: CASSLSGGNGSPLHF.